The 6 T cell receptor beta chains in this list originate from one sample, sequenced in a study of cytomegalovirus exposure and HLA in healthy donors. Primers for the PCR totalled 60 Vbeta and 13 Jbeta. The table came from immunoSEQ multiplex PCR; TCRdb's copy has only in-frame clones and leaves some out. Of about 230,000 clones listed, around four fifths were seen once; the top ten hold roughly 2.5%. Material for sequencing was PBMCs. These receptor sequences come from an older woman in good health and CMV-seropositive.

V usage is TRBV6-1 and J usage is TRBJ2-2, with 10 bases lining up with TRBD1. V was clipped by 2 bases and J by 4 bases; unmatched bases: 1. This CDR3 has 15 residues. Germline CDR1 is MNHNS and CDR2 is SASEGT. The CDR3 is CASSERTGGTGELFF. CDR3 in DNA: TGTGCCAGCAGTGAACGGACAGGGGGCACCGGGGAGCTGTTTTTT.

This clone was picked up a small number of times. The chain couples TRBV30 to TRBJ1-2; D gene uncertain. Germline CDR1 GTSNPN, CDR2 SVGIG (reference sequence). Trimming stripped 0 bases from V and 0 bases from J, with 17 bases between. The CDR3 has 17 amino acids. The CDR3 region is CAWSVLGGYRANYGYTF. CDR3 in DNA: TGTGCCTGGAGTGTACTAGGAGGGTATAGGGCTAACTATGGCTACACCTTC.

The chain employs TRBV18 and TRBJ2-2, with 8 bases matching TRBD1. The V gene end was trimmed by 6 bases and the J gene end by 1 base; junction bases not matched to a gene: 1. Germline-derived CDR1 and CDR2 are KGHSH and LQKENI. CDR3 size: 14 residues. The CDR3 here is CASSDRGNTGELFF. The CDR3 bases are TGTGCCAGCTCCGACAGGGGGAACACCGGGGAGCTGTTTTTT.

The chain has TRBV7-2 and TRBJ2-1; 8 bases align to TRBD1. The CDR3 has 17 amino acids. Germline V gives CDR1 SGHTA, CDR2 FQGNSA. J gave up 1 base and V 4 bases, and 9 bases lay outside the gene matches. The CDR3 region is CASSSPTRGLSYNEQFF. The CDR3 nucleotides are TGTGCCAGCAGCTCGCCTACCAGGGGGCTGTCCTACAATGAGCAGTTCTTC.

The V call is TRBV2, the J call TRBJ1-1, with D unresolved. CDR3 size: 15 residues. Per germline, CDR1 SNHLY and CDR2 FYNNEI. Trimming removed 9 bases from V and 1 base from J, with 18 bases in between. The CDR3 here is CASTLFLVKNTEAFF. Written as DNA, the CDR3 is TGTGCCAGTACCCTCTTCTTAGTTAAGAACACTGAAGCTTTCTTT. The whole variable domain, filled in from reference TRBV2 and TRBJ1-1, reads EPEVTQTPSHQVTQMGQEVILRCVPISNHLYFYWYRQILGQKVEFLVSFYNNEISEKSEIFDDQFSVERPDGSNFTLKIRSTKLEDSAMYFCASTLFLVKNTEAFFGQGTRLTVV.

About this clone itself: This CDR3 is also generated by other DNA sequences in the sample. The V call is TRBV6-5, the J call TRBJ1-2; maybe TRBD1 (5 bases). The CDR3 runs 15 residues. V shed 0 bases and J shed 1 base, with 9 bases lying between them. The germline V gene encodes CDR1 MNHEY and CDR2 SVGAGI. The CDR3 loop reads CASSYSGGFNYGYTF. CDR3 nucleotides: TGTGCCAGCAGTTACTCCGGGGGGTTTAACTATGGCTACACCTTC.